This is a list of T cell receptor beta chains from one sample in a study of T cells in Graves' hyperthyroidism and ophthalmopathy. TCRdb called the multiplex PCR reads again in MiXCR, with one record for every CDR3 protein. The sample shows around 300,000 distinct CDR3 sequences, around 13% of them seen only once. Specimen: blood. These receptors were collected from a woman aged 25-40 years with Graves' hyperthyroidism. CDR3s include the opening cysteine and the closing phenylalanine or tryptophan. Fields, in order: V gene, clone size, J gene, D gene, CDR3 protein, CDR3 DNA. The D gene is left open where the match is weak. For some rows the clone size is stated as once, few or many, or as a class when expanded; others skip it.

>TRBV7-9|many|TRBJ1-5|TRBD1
CASSLCPRQGICLQPQHF
TGTGCCAGCAGCTTGTGCCCCCGACAGGGGATATGTCTACAGCCCCAGCATTTT
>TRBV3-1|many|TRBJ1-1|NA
CASSQRRAHTEAFF
TGTGCCAGCAGCCAGAGAAGGGCCCACACTGAAGCTTTCTTT
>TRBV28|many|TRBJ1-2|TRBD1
CASSTTGDYGYTF
TGTGCCAGCAGCACGACAGGGGACTATGGCTACACCTTC
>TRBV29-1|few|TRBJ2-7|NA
CSARPSATYEQYF
TGCAGCGCCCGCCCGTCCGCGACCTACGAGCAGTACTTC
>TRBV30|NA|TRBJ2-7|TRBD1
CAWSVPRQGAGYEQYF
TGTGCCTGGAGTGTGCCCAGACAGGGGGCAGGCTACGAGCAGTACTTC
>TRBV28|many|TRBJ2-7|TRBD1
CASSKTGGANYEQYF
TGTGCCAGCAGCAAAACAGGGGGCGCAAACTACGAGCAGTACTTC
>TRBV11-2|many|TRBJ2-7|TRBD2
CASSRTSIDYEQYF
TGTGCCAGCAGCCGGACTAGCATCGACTACGAGCAGTACTTC
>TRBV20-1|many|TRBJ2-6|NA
CSAAGDSGANVLTF
TGCAGTGCCGCAGGGGACTCTGGGGCCAACGTCCTGACTTTC
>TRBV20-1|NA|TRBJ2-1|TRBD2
CSAQGGTSGYNEQFF
TGCAGTGCTCAAGGCGGGACTAGCGGATACAATGAGCAGTTCTTC
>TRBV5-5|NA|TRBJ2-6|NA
CASSFRRAGANVLTF
TGTGCCAGCAGCTTCAGGAGGGCTGGGGCCAACGTCCTGACTTTC
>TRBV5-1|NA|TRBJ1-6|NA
CASSLDRRENGSPLHF
TGCGCCAGCAGCTTGGATCGAAGGGAAAATGGTTCACCCCTCCACTTT
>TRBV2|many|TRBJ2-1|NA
CASMDVDTQFF
TGTGCCAGCATGGACGTGGACACTCAGTTCTTC
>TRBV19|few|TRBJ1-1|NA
CANSISRAGGTEAFF
TGTGCCAATAGTATTAGTAGGGCAGGAGGGACTGAAGCTTTCTTT
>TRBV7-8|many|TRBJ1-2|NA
CASSQGGEFSALGYTF
TGTGCCAGCAGCCAAGGCGGGGAGTTTAGCGCGTTGGGCTACACCTTC
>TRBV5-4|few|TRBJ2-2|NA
CASSLGQNRELFF
TGTGCCAGCAGCTTGGGTCAGAATCGGGAGCTGTTTTTT
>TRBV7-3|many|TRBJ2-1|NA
CASSGGQLGSYNEQFF
TGTGCCAGCAGCGGAGGACAGCTCGGCTCCTACAATGAGCAGTTCTTC